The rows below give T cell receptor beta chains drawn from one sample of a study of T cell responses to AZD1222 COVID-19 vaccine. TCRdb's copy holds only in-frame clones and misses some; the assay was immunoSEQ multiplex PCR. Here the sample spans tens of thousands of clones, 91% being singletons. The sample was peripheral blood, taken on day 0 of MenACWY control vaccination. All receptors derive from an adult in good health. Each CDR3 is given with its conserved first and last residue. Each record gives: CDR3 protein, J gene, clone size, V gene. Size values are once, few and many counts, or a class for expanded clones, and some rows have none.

cdr3_aa: CASSPGGESNQPQHF
j_call: TRBJ1-5
clone_size: .
v_call: TRBV28

cdr3_aa: CSAATLTDTEAFF
j_call: TRBJ1-1
clone_size: .
v_call: TRBV29-1

cdr3_aa: CASSGWDSSYRALSNQPQHF
j_call: TRBJ1-5
clone_size: once
v_call: TRBV6-1

cdr3_aa: CASSQSLPNTGELFF
j_call: TRBJ2-2
clone_size: .
v_call: TRBV3-1/TRBV3-2

cdr3_aa: CASSPWSGGVSSGANVLTF
j_call: TRBJ2-6
clone_size: .
v_call: TRBV5-1

cdr3_aa: CASSRPTGLEAFF
j_call: TRBJ1-1
clone_size: .
v_call: TRBV28

cdr3_aa: CASSPPGDSYGYTF
j_call: TRBJ1-2
clone_size: .
v_call: TRBV18

cdr3_aa: CACLTDRLVGYTF
j_call: TRBJ1-2
clone_size: .
v_call: TRBV27

cdr3_aa: CASSRDRDGTQYF
j_call: TRBJ2-3
clone_size: .
v_call: TRBV11-3

cdr3_aa: CASSFFREGEQFF
j_call: TRBJ2-1
clone_size: .
v_call: TRBV7-9

cdr3_aa: CASKPEDPGSYNEQFF
j_call: TRBJ2-1
clone_size: .
v_call: TRBV28

cdr3_aa: CASSYGGLAYETQYF
j_call: TRBJ2-5
clone_size: .
v_call: TRBV6-5

cdr3_aa: CATSGGTSAYNEQFF
j_call: TRBJ2-1
clone_size: .
v_call: TRBV24-1

cdr3_aa: CASTKGGGRDTQYF
j_call: TRBJ2-3
clone_size: .
v_call: TRBV19

cdr3_aa: CASSLGTGEQYF
j_call: TRBJ2-7
clone_size: .
v_call: TRBV5-5

cdr3_aa: CASRERDRGHEQYF
j_call: TRBJ2-7
clone_size: .
v_call: TRBV28

cdr3_aa: CSATRLVEQFF
j_call: TRBJ2-1
clone_size: .
v_call: TRBV20-1

cdr3_aa: CASSFTGENTIYF
j_call: TRBJ1-3
clone_size: .
v_call: TRBV5-6

cdr3_aa: CASSVVGGAGTNTQYF
j_call: TRBJ2-3
clone_size: .
v_call: TRBV9

cdr3_aa: CASSSQTGVGNTIYF
j_call: TRBJ1-3
clone_size: .
v_call: TRBV2

cdr3_aa: CASSPGLQGNYGYTF
j_call: TRBJ1-2
clone_size: .
v_call: TRBV18

cdr3_aa: CASGLGLAGVHGELFF
j_call: TRBJ2-2
clone_size: .
v_call: TRBV12-5

cdr3_aa: CASSFPSDRGPSGYTF
j_call: TRBJ1-2
clone_size: .
v_call: TRBV5-1

cdr3_aa: CASRINRGNTEAFF
j_call: TRBJ1-1
clone_size: .
v_call: TRBV6-5

cdr3_aa: CASSLRGMGADTQYF
j_call: TRBJ2-3
clone_size: .
v_call: TRBV5-1

cdr3_aa: CASSDPLAGAGEQYF
j_call: TRBJ2-7
clone_size: medium-sized
v_call: TRBV6-1

cdr3_aa: CASSLTGRTSYEQYF
j_call: TRBJ2-7
clone_size: .
v_call: TRBV7-9

cdr3_aa: CASSWTVPYEQYF
j_call: TRBJ2-7
clone_size: .
v_call: TRBV28

cdr3_aa: CASTPTGARETQYF
j_call: TRBJ2-5
clone_size: .
v_call: TRBV6-5

cdr3_aa: CASSLSPPRQVTMNTEAFF
j_call: TRBJ1-1
clone_size: .
v_call: TRBV27

cdr3_aa: CASSEGPNEKLFF
j_call: TRBJ1-4
clone_size: .
v_call: TRBV6-1

cdr3_aa: CASSLAVGGGYSPLHF
j_call: TRBJ1-6
clone_size: .
v_call: TRBV5-1

cdr3_aa: CASSRQAGTEAFF
j_call: TRBJ1-1
clone_size: .
v_call: TRBV12-3/TRBV12-4

cdr3_aa: CSAWDGLNEQFF
j_call: TRBJ2-1
clone_size: .
v_call: TRBV29-1

cdr3_aa: CASSEAPDAYEQYF
j_call: TRBJ2-7
clone_size: .
v_call: TRBV6-1

cdr3_aa: CASSITQGAGYGYTF
j_call: TRBJ1-2
clone_size: .
v_call: TRBV19

cdr3_aa: CASSLGGISNQPQHF
j_call: TRBJ1-5
clone_size: .
v_call: TRBV7-9

cdr3_aa: CASSLATGGPTGELFF
j_call: TRBJ2-2
clone_size: .
v_call: TRBV7-9

cdr3_aa: CASSPQGQGEDTQYF
j_call: TRBJ2-3
clone_size: .
v_call: TRBV4-2

cdr3_aa: CASSATDSDTQYF
j_call: TRBJ2-3
clone_size: .
v_call: TRBV18

cdr3_aa: CASSLGGAGADGYTF
j_call: TRBJ1-2
clone_size: .
v_call: TRBV5-1

cdr3_aa: CASSFGQGDTYEQYF
j_call: TRBJ2-7
clone_size: .
v_call: TRBV5-1

cdr3_aa: CASSERWPAGNTIYF
j_call: TRBJ1-3
clone_size: .
v_call: TRBV6-1

cdr3_aa: CASSVGDSVLYYEQYF
j_call: TRBJ2-7
clone_size: .
v_call: TRBV7-9

cdr3_aa: CASSQDLTGSSYNEQFF
j_call: TRBJ2-1
clone_size: .
v_call: TRBV4-2

cdr3_aa: CASSPDSGRRPDTQYF
j_call: TRBJ2-3
clone_size: .
v_call: TRBV7-2

cdr3_aa: CSVERGGGVDTQYF
j_call: TRBJ2-3
clone_size: .
v_call: TRBV29-1

cdr3_aa: CASRAGRTKETQYF
j_call: TRBJ2-5
clone_size: .
v_call: TRBV28

cdr3_aa: CASRTATGELFF
j_call: TRBJ2-2
clone_size: .
v_call: TRBV5-1

cdr3_aa: CASATGVGTEAFF
j_call: TRBJ1-1
clone_size: .
v_call: TRBV18

cdr3_aa: CASSLNEGQEAFF
j_call: TRBJ1-1
clone_size: .
v_call: TRBV16

cdr3_aa: CASSLYGSTDTQYF
j_call: TRBJ2-3
clone_size: .
v_call: TRBV5-6